This is a list of T cell receptor beta chains from one sample in a study of OX40 agonist ivuxolimab in advanced cancers. The repertoire was sequenced with immunoSEQ multiplex PCR; TCRdb's copy has only in-frame clones and lacks some. The sample lists some 40,000 clones, around four fifths occurring once. Sequenced here: CD4+ or CD8+ T cells sorted from blood, sampled in a trial of the OX40 agonist ivuxolimab. The source of these receptors is an adult with an advanced solid tumor such as melanoma, head and neck, liver or kidney cancer. Both conserved end residues are part of each CDR3. Each record gives: J gene, D gene, V gene, clone size, CDR3 DNA, CDR3 protein. A D gene is named only where the DNA matches it firmly. Only some rows state a clone size, as once, few, many or a class for expanded clones.

J gene: TRBJ1-5
D gene: TRBD1
V gene: TRBV7-6
clone size: -
CDR3 DNA: TGTGCCAGCAGCTCCCCGGGACAGAATAGCAATCAGCCCCAGCATTTT
CDR3 protein: CASSSPGQNSNQPQHF

J gene: TRBJ1-2
D gene: -
V gene: TRBV27
clone size: -
CDR3 DNA: TGTGCCAGCAGGCTAATATCGGCGGGAGGGGTTGGAGGCTACACCTTC
CDR3 protein: CASRLISAGGVGGYTF

J gene: TRBJ1-5
D gene: -
V gene: TRBV5-1
clone size: -
CDR3 DNA: TGCGCCAGCAGCCCACAGGGATATAGCAATCAGCCCCAGCATTTT
CDR3 protein: CASSPQGYSNQPQHF

J gene: TRBJ2-1
D gene: -
V gene: TRBV6-5
clone size: -
CDR3 DNA: TGTGCCAGCAGTTACTCGAGGGCCCAGAGGAATGAGCAGTTCTTC
CDR3 protein: CASSYSRAQRNEQFF

J gene: TRBJ1-2
D gene: -
V gene: TRBV19
clone size: -
CDR3 DNA: TGTGCCAGTAGTACCGGGCCTTCTAACTATGGCTACACCTTC
CDR3 protein: CASSTGPSNYGYTF

J gene: TRBJ2-1
D gene: -
V gene: TRBV29-1
clone size: few
CDR3 DNA: TGCAACCCCCGGGGGAGAGGATCCTACAATGAGCAGTTCTTC
CDR3 protein: CNPRGRGSYNEQFF

J gene: TRBJ2-5
D gene: TRBD1
V gene: TRBV30
clone size: -
CDR3 DNA: TGTGCCTGCAGGCCAGTCCAGGGACAGAACCAAGAGACCCAGTACTTC
CDR3 protein: CACRPVQGQNQETQYF

J gene: TRBJ1-6
D gene: -
V gene: TRBV2
clone size: -
CDR3 DNA: TGTGCCAGCGGGGGGGACGGCAAAAGCTCCTATAATTCACCCCTCCACTTT
CDR3 protein: CASGGDGKSSYNSPLHF

J gene: TRBJ1-6
D gene: -
V gene: TRBV10-3
clone size: -
CDR3 DNA: TGTGCCATCAGTTCAGGGAGCTCCTATAATTCACCCCTCCACTTT
CDR3 protein: CAISSGSSYNSPLHF

J gene: TRBJ1-1
D gene: -
V gene: TRBV4-2
clone size: -
CDR3 DNA: TGTGCCAGCAGCCATTCTTCCCATGGAGGGAACACTGAAGCTTTCTTT
CDR3 protein: CASSHSSHGGNTEAFF

J gene: TRBJ2-7
D gene: TRBD1
V gene: TRBV9
clone size: -
CDR3 DNA: TGTGCCAGCAGCTACTCCTTGGACAGGGAATTAGAGCAGTACTTC
CDR3 protein: CASSYSLDRELEQYF

J gene: TRBJ2-7
D gene: -
V gene: TRBV4-1
clone size: -
CDR3 DNA: TGCGCCAGCAGCTACCGGGACCAAGGGGGTAGGGAGCAGTACTTC
CDR3 protein: CASSYRDQGGREQYF

J gene: TRBJ2-5
D gene: TRBD2
V gene: TRBV5-1
clone size: -
CDR3 DNA: TGCGCCAGCAGCTCTAGCGGGACCCCAGGAGGGGAGACCCAGTACTTC
CDR3 protein: CASSSSGTPGGETQYF

J gene: TRBJ1-1
D gene: -
V gene: TRBV28
clone size: -
CDR3 DNA: TGTGCCAGCAGTTTACGGATGGGGTATACTGAAGCTTTCTTT
CDR3 protein: CASSLRMGYTEAFF

J gene: TRBJ1-4
D gene: TRBD1
V gene: TRBV6-5
clone size: few
CDR3 DNA: TGTGCCAGCAGCGCTCAACAGGGGAGTAATGAAAAACTGTTTTTT
CDR3 protein: CASSAQQGSNEKLFF

J gene: TRBJ1-5
D gene: -
V gene: TRBV30
clone size: -
CDR3 DNA: TGTGCCTGGAGCGCAGGTTCACTTTCGGATCAGCCCCAGCATTTT
CDR3 protein: CAWSAGSLSDQPQHF

J gene: TRBJ1-4
D gene: -
V gene: TRBV27
clone size: -
CDR3 DNA: TGTGCCAGCAGTTTATGGGGGTCTAATGAAAAACTGTTTTTT
CDR3 protein: CASSLWGSNEKLFF

J gene: TRBJ2-3
D gene: -
V gene: TRBV28
clone size: few
CDR3 DNA: TGTGCCAGCAGTTCCCCCCTAGCGCTGGAAAGGGCAGATACGCAGTATTTT
CDR3 protein: CASSSPLALERADTQYF

J gene: TRBJ2-6
D gene: -
V gene: TRBV5-1
clone size: few
CDR3 DNA: TGCGCCAGCAGCGTCTACTCTGGGGCCAACGTCCTGACTTTC
CDR3 protein: CASSVYSGANVLTF

J gene: TRBJ2-5
D gene: TRBD2
V gene: TRBV13
clone size: few
CDR3 DNA: TGTGCCAGCAGCACGACTAGCCTGGAGACCCAGTACTTC
CDR3 protein: CASSTTSLETQYF

J gene: TRBJ2-7
D gene: -
V gene: TRBV28
clone size: -
CDR3 DNA: TGTGCCAGCAGTCTGCCCGACCAGGTGCGTGAGCAGTACTTC
CDR3 protein: CASSLPDQVREQYF

J gene: TRBJ1-1
D gene: -
V gene: TRBV30
clone size: -
CDR3 DNA: TGTGCCTGGAGTGTGGCCACACCAGAAGCTTTCTTT
CDR3 protein: CAWSVATPEAFF

J gene: TRBJ2-2
D gene: -
V gene: TRBV9
clone size: once
CDR3 DNA: TGTGCCAGCAGCGTAGGGGAGGTGGGCAACACCGGGGAGCTGTTTTTT
CDR3 protein: CASSVGEVGNTGELFF

J gene: TRBJ1-1
D gene: TRBD1
V gene: TRBV13
clone size: -
CDR3 DNA: TGTGCCAGCAGCGGCTATCCGGGACAGAGAGCTTTCTTT
CDR3 protein: CASSGYPGQRAFF

J gene: TRBJ2-3
D gene: TRBD2
V gene: TRBV7-6
clone size: -
CDR3 DNA: TGTGCCAGCACCCCCGCCCCCGGGACTAGCGGGAGGGCCTTGGCAGATACGCAGTATTTT
CDR3 protein: CASTPAPGTSGRALADTQYF

J gene: TRBJ2-3
D gene: -
V gene: TRBV5-4
clone size: once
CDR3 DNA: TGTGCCAGCAGCTTTATGAGGGACACAGATACGCAGTATTTT
CDR3 protein: CASSFMRDTDTQYF

J gene: TRBJ2-7
D gene: -
V gene: TRBV11-1
clone size: large
CDR3 DNA: TGTGCCAGCAGCTTAGCACCAGGACAAAACTACGAGCAGTACTTC
CDR3 protein: CASSLAPGQNYEQYF

J gene: TRBJ2-5
D gene: TRBD1
V gene: TRBV29-1
clone size: -
CDR3 DNA: TGCAGCGTTCTAGACAGGGGGCCCCAAGAGACCCAGTACTTC
CDR3 protein: CSVLDRGPQETQYF

J gene: TRBJ2-5
D gene: -
V gene: TRBV18
clone size: -
CDR3 DNA: TGTGCCAGCTCACCACGTCCGGCTGAAGAGACCCAGTACTTC
CDR3 protein: CASSPRPAEETQYF

J gene: TRBJ1-1
D gene: -
V gene: TRBV5-5
clone size: -
CDR3 DNA: TGTGCCAGCAGCTTTTCGACTCCGGGAGGGAACACTGAAGCTTTCTTT
CDR3 protein: CASSFSTPGGNTEAFF

J gene: TRBJ2-1
D gene: TRBD2
V gene: TRBV19
clone size: -
CDR3 DNA: TGTGCCAGTAGTACCAATAGACTAGCGGGGCCATACAATGAGCAGTTCTTC
CDR3 protein: CASSTNRLAGPYNEQFF

J gene: TRBJ2-5
D gene: -
V gene: TRBV5-1
clone size: -
CDR3 DNA: TGCGCCAGCAGCTTGGGCGTCCGGGGGCGCGGAGAGACCCAGTACTTC
CDR3 protein: CASSLGVRGRGETQYF

J gene: TRBJ1-4
D gene: -
V gene: TRBV30
clone size: large
CDR3 DNA: TGTGCCTGGAGTGGGGGCACCAGTGCAACTAATGAAAAACTGTTTTTT
CDR3 protein: CAWSGGTSATNEKLFF

J gene: TRBJ2-5
D gene: -
V gene: TRBV29-1
clone size: -
CDR3 DNA: TGCAGCGTTGAGGGTGGGGGGGACATTGGACAAGAGACCCAGTACTTC
CDR3 protein: CSVEGGGDIGQETQYF